These 21 T cell receptor beta chains share one sample of origin, sequenced in a study of cytomegalovirus exposure and HLA in healthy donors. Researchers ran the PCR with 60 Vbeta and 13 Jbeta primers. The method was immunoSEQ multiplex PCR; TCRdb's version includes in-frame clones alone and lacks a portion of them. The table records over 150,000 clones, about 68% of them present only once. Sequencing was carried out using PBMCs. These receptors came from a man aged 18 to 35 in good health and CMV-seronegative.

This clone was picked up a small number of times. V and J are TRBV7-2 and TRBJ2-5; D remains ambiguous. V lost 1 base, J lost 1 base, and 7 bases lay in between. This CDR3 spans 14 amino acids. Germline V gives CDR1 SGHTA, CDR2 FQGNSA. Here the CDR3 DNA reads TGTGCCAGCAGCTTAGGTTTAGCCCAAGAGACCCAGTACTTC. This translates into CASSLGLAQETQYF.

This clone was observed once. The genes are TRBV5-4 and TRBJ2-1, with 13 positions matching TRBD2. From germline, CDR1 is SGHNT and CDR2 YYREEE (reference sequence). This CDR3 has 16 amino acids. The junction had 5 bases not matched to a gene; V was cut back by 3 bases and J by 5 bases. CDR3 sequence: CASSSEGLAGNNEQFF. CDR3 sequence (DNA): TGTGCCAGCAGCTCGGAGGGACTAGCGGGGAACAATGAGCAGTTCTTC.

The chain combines TRBV7-9 with TRBJ2-5; no reliable D call. The CDR3 length is 14 residues. Germline CDR1 and CDR2: SEHNR and FQNEAQ (reference sequence). Trimming removed 1 base at V and 1 base at J, with 7 bases between. The CDR3 protein is CASSLVQVQETQYF. CDR3 bases: TGTGCCAGCAGCTTAGTGCAGGTCCAAGAGACCCAGTACTTC.

The chain is built from TRBV19 and TRBJ2-7, with 8 bases identical to TRBD1. With 5 bases clipped from V and 3 bases from J, the junction kept 9 bases outside the gene matches. The length of the CDR3 is 15 residues. Germline assignment: CDR1 LNHDA and CDR2 SQIVND (reference sequence). This chain's CDR3 is CASSSPGQAFYEQYF. DNA for the CDR3: TGTGCCAGTAGTTCCCCGGGACAGGCCTTCTACGAGCAGTACTTC.

The chain has TRBV11-3 and TRBJ2-2; TRBD2 agrees at 7 bases. The CDR3 loop spans 15 amino acids. CDR1 and CDR2 (germline): SGHNT, YENEEA. V was pared by 0 bases and J by 5 bases, with 3 bases of the junction left unmatched. Here the CDR3 reads CASSLDGGRTGELFF. CDR3 in DNA: TGTGCCAGCAGCTTAGACGGCGGGAGAACCGGGGAGCTGTTTTTT.

The gene calls are TRBV2 and TRBJ2-7; TRBD1 matches 8 bases. The CDR3 length is 13 residues. Germline-derived CDR1 and CDR2 are SNHLY and FYNNEI. Trimming took 11 bases from V and 7 from J; bases not matched to a gene: 13. Here the CDR3 reads CAGHGTGLGEQYF. The CDR3 DNA reads as TGTGCCGGGCACGGGACAGGTCTGGGAGAGCAGTACTTC.

The chain has TRBV25-1 and TRBJ2-3, with TRBD1 matching 9 bases. V trimming: 4 bases; J trimming: 1 base; junction bases outside the gene matches: 3. CDR3 length equals 15 residues. Germline V gene lookup returns CDR1 MGHDK and CDR2 SYGVNS. The CDR3 loop is CASSGGQGGTDTQYF. CDR3 coding DNA: TGTGCCAGCAGTGGGGGACAGGGCGGCACAGATACGCAGTATTTT.

The V call is TRBV7-9, the J call TRBJ2-1; 8 bases map to TRBD2. Trimming cost V 5 bases and J 0 bases; bases outside gene matches: 9. The CDR3 runs to 17 residues. Germline V lookup: CDR1 SEHNR, CDR2 FQNEAQ (reference sequence). As DNA, the CDR3 is TGTGCCAGCAGCCCCCGAATGAGCGGGAGCTCCTACAATGAGCAGTTCTTC. Its protein product is CASSPRMSGSSYNEQFF.

This rearrangement joins TRBV7-9 to TRBJ2-6; 9 bases are shared with TRBD1. Looked up from germline, CDR1 is SEHNR and CDR2 is FQNEAQ (reference sequence). The CDR3 is made up of 18 amino acids. Losses at the gene ends were 5 bases for V and 0 bases for J; bases not matched to a gene: 8. This chain's CDR3 is CASSPRGTGSSGANVLTF. The CDR3 DNA reads as TGTGCCAGCAGCCCAAGGGGGACAGGGAGCTCTGGGGCCAACGTCCTGACTTTC.

The chain has TRBV18 and TRBJ1-2; 9 bases agree with TRBD1. V was clipped by 3 bases and J by 6 bases; unmatched bases: 8. This CDR3 is 15 amino acids long. CDR1 and CDR2 from the germline V gene are KGHSH and LQKENI. CDR3 amino acids: CASSPRRTGGDGYTF. The CDR3 bases are TGTGCCAGCTCACCGAGGCGAACAGGGGGCGATGGCTACACCTTC.

The CDR3 reads CASSSQREQGEQYF. CDR3 bases: TGTGCCAGCAGCTCGCAGCGGGAGCAAGGCGAGCAGTACTTC. The chain combines TRBV7-6 with TRBJ2-7, with 8 bases fitting TRBD2. The CDR3 extends over 14 amino acids. V shed 4 bases and J 6 bases; nucleotides not matched to a gene: 8. CDR1 SGHVS and CDR2 FNYEAQ come from the germline V gene.

This chain connects TRBV14 to TRBJ2-7; 9 bases are a match to TRBD1. J gave up 3 bases and V 5 bases, and 11 bases lay outside the gene matches. There are 16 residues in the CDR3. In germline, CDR1 is SGHDN, CDR2 FVKESK. CDR3 DNA: TGTGCCAGCAGCGAGGGACAGGGACCCCCTTACTACGAGCAGTACTTC. As protein: CASSEGQGPPYYEQYF.

The chain links TRBV6-5 to TRBJ1-2; D is unresolved. V lost 2 bases and J lost 5, with 9 bases in between. The CDR3 has 13 residues. The germline CDR1 and CDR2 sequences are MNHEY and SVGAGI. The CDR3 bases are TGTGCCAGCAGTTACGTGGCAGATTATGGCTACACCTTC. Amino acids: CASSYVADYGYTF.

This chain connects TRBV19 to TRBJ2-2, with a possible D match to TRBD2 (7 bases). Deletions cut 10 bases from V and 4 bases from J, with 19 bases between. This CDR3 region has 15 residues. Per the germline V gene, CDR1 is LNHDA and CDR2 is SQIVND (reference sequence). The CDR3 nucleotides are TGTGCCACCAGGAGGGGGGGAGAAGGCACCGGGGAGCTGTTTTTT. Translated, it gives CATRRGGEGTGELFF.

V is TRBV6-4 and J is TRBJ2-3; D is perhaps TRBD2 (6 bases). V shed 5 bases and J shed 2 bases, with 14 bases lying between them. Germline V gene data show CDR1 as MRHNA and CDR2 as SNTAGT. The CDR3 runs to 15 residues. The CDR3 sequence is CASSSYGRVTDTQYF. For the CDR3, the DNA is TGTGCCAGCAGTAGCTACGGGAGAGTCACAGATACGCAGTATTTT.

The gene calls are TRBV21-1 and TRBJ2-1; the D call in the table, TRBD2, was not verified against the DNA. TRBV21-1 is a pseudogene locus. This CDR3 is 16 amino acids long. Written as DNA, the CDR3 is TGTGCCAGCAGCAAAGCGCACGGGAGGGACGACAATGAGCAGTTCTTC. Its translation is CASSKAHGRDDNEQFF.

The chain carries TRBV28 and TRBJ1-5, with D perhaps matching TRBD1 (6 bases). The CDR3 totals 16 residues. The germline gives CDR1 MDHEN, CDR2 SYDVKM. V gave up 5 bases and J gave up 0 bases, with 14 bases separating them. The CDR3 here is CASSVSPGHSNQPQHF. DNA of the CDR3: TGTGCCAGCAGTGTTTCCCCGGGACATAGCAATCAGCCCCAGCATTTT. Full variable domain (missing parts from reference TRBV28 and TRBJ1-5): DVKVTQSSRYLVKRTGEKVFLECVQDMDHENMFWYRQDPGLGLRLIYFSYDVKMKEKGDIPEGYSVSREKKERFSLILESASTNQTSMYLCASSVSPGHSNQPQHFGDGTRLSIL.

The rearrangement links TRBV19 to TRBJ2-1; 10 positions match TRBD1. Trimming cost V 7 bases and J 7 bases; bases outside gene matches: 19. The CDR3 loop spans 18 amino acids. CDR1 is LNHDA and CDR2 is SQIVND in the germline V gene (reference sequence). CDR3 amino acids: CASKVSWTGGGMSNEQFF. The CDR3 region has the DNA TGTGCCAGTAAGGTCTCGTGGACAGGGGGGGGGATGTCAAATGAGCAGTTCTTC.

This clone appeared a single time. The CDR3 DNA reads TGTGCCAGCAGCTCCCGGGGGGGACAAAGGGGAAATGAGCAGTTCTTC. It encodes CASSSRGGQRGNEQFF. The chain uses TRBV7-8 and TRBJ2-1; TRBD2 matches 8 bases. The CDR3 covers 16 residues. Germline CDR1 and CDR2: SGHVS and FQNEAQ. Trimming at V came to 4 bases and at J to 7 bases, leaving 12 bases not matched to a gene. Combining the CDR3 with reference TRBV7-8 and TRBJ2-1 gives the whole variable domain GAGVSQSPRYKVAKRGQDVALRCDPISGHVSLFWYQQALGQGPEFLTYFQNEAQLDKSGLPSDRFFAERPEGSVSTLKIQRTQQEDSAVYLCASSSRGGQRGNEQFFGPGTRLTVL.

This chain links TRBV4-1 with TRBJ1-4; D is unresolved. CDR1 MGHRA and CDR2 YSYEKL come from the germline V gene. The V and J ends lost 5 bases and 10 bases respectively, with 17 bases between them. This CDR3 region has 14 residues. The CDR3 protein is CASSFPPRGLKLFF. The DNA of the CDR3 is TGCGCCAGCAGCTTCCCCCCCCGCGGACTAAAACTGTTTTTT.

The chain joins TRBV6-6 to TRBJ2-7, with a possible D match to TRBD2 (6 bases). V was trimmed by 6 bases and J by 7 bases, leaving 16 bases between them. This CDR3 is built from 13 residues. Germline-derived CDR1 and CDR2 are MNHNY and SVGAGI (reference sequence). CDR3 coding DNA: TGTGCCAGCAGCTTCTTCCGGAGGGAGGAGCAGTACTTC. It codes for CASSFFRREEQYF.